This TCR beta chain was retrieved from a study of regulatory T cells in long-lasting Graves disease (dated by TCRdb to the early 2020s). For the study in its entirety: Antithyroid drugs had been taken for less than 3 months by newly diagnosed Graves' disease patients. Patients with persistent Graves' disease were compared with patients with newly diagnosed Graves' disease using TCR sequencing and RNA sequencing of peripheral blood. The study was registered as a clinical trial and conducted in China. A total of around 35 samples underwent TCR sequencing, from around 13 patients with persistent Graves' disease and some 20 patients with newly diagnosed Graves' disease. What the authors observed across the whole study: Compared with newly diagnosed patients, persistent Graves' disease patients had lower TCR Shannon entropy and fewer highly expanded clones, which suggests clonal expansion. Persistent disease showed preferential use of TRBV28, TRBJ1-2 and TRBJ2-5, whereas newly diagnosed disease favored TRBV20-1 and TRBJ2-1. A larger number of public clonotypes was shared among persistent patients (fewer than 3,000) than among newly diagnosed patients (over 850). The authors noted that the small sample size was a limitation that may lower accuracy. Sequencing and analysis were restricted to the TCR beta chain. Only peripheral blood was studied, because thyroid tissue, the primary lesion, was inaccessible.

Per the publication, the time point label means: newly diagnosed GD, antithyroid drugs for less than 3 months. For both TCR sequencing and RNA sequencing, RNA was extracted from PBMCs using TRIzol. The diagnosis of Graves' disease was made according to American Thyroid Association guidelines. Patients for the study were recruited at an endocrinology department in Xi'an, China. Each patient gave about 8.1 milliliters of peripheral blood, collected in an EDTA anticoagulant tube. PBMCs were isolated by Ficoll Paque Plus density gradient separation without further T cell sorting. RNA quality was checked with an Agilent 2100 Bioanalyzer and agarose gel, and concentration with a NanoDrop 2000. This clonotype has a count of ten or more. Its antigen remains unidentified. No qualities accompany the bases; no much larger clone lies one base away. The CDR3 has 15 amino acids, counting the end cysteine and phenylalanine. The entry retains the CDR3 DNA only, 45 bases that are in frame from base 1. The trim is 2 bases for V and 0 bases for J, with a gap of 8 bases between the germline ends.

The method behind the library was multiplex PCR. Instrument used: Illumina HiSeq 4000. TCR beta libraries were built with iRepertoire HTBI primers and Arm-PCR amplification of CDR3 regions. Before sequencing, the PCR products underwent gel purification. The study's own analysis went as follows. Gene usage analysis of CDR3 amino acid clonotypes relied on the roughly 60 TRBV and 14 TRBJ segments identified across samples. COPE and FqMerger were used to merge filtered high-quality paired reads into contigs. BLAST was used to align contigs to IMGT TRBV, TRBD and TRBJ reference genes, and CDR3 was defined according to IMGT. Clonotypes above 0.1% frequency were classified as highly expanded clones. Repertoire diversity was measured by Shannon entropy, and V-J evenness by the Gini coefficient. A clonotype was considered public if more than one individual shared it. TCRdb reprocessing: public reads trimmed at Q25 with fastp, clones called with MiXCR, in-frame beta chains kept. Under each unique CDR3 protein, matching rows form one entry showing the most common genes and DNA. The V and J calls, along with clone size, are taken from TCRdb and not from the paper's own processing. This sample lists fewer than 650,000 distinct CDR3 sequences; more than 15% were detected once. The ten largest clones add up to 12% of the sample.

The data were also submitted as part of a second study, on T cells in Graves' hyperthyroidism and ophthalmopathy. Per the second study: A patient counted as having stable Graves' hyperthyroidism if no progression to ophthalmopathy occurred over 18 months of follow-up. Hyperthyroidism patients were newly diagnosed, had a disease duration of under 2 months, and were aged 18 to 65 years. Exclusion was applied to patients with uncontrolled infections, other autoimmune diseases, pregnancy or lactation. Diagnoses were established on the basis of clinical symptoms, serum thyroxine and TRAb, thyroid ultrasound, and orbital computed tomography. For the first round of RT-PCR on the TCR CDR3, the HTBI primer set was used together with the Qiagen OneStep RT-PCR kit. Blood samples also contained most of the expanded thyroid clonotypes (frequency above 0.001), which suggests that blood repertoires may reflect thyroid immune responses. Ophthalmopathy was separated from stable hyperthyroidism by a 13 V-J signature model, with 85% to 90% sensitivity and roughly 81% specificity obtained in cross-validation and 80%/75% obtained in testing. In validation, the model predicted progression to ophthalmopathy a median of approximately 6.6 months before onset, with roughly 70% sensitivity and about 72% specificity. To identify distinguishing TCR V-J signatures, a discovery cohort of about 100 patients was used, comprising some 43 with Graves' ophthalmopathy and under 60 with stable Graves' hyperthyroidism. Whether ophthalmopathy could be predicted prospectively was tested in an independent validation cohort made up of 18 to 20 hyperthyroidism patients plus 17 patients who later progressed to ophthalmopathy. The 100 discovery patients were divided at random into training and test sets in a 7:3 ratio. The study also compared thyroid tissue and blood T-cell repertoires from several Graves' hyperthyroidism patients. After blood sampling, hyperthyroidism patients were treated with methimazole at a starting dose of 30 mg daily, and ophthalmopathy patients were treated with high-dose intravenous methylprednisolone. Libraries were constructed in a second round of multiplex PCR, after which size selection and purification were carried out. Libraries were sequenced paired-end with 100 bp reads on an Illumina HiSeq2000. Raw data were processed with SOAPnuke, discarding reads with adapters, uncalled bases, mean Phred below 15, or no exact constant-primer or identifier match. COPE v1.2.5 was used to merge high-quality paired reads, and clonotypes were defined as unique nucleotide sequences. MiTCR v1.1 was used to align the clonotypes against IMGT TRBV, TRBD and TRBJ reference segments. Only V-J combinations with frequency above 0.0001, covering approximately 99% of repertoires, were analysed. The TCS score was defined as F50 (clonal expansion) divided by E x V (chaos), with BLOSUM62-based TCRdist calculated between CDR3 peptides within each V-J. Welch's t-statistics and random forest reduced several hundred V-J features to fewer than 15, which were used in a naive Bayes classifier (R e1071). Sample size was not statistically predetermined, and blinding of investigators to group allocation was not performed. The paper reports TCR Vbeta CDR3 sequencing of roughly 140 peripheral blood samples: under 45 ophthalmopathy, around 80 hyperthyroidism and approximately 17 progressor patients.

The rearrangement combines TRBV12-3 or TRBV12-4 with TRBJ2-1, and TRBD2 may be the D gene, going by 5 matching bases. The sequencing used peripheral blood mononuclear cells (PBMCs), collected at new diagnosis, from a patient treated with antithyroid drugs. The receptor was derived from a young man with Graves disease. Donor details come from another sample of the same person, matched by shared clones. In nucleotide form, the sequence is TGTGCCAGCAGTTTAACCGCGGGCTCCTACAATGAGCAGTTCTTC. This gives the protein CASSLTAGSYNEQFF.